Below are 5 T cell receptor beta chains sequenced from a single sample in a study of OX40 agonist ivuxolimab in advanced cancers. The data were produced by immunoSEQ multiplex PCR, yet TCRdb's version contains in-frame clones alone and is incomplete. The sample records about 88,000 clones, approximately 89% being singletons. The sequenced sample was CD4+ or CD8+ T cells sorted from blood, obtained in a trial of the OX40 agonist ivuxolimab. The receptors come from an adult with an advanced solid tumor such as melanoma, head and neck, liver or kidney cancer.

This clone was detected only once. The gene calls are TRBV5-1 and TRBJ2-2; the match to TRBD2 covers 11 bases. J was trimmed by 7 bases and V by 3 bases; bases with no gene match: 5. This CDR3 is built from 15 residues. Germline CDR1 SGHRS, CDR2 YFSETQ. The CDR3 region has the DNA TGCGCCAGCAGCTCCGGGACTAGCGGTGTCGGGGAGCTGTTTTTT. Translating gives CASSSGTSGVGELFF.

V is TRBV5-8 and J is TRBJ2-1; 13 nucleotides match TRBD2. CDR3 length equals 16 residues. Germline V gene data show CDR1 as SGHTS and CDR2 as YDEGEE. V shed 3 bases, J shed 6 bases, and the junction held 6 bases outside the gene matches. As DNA, the CDR3 is TGTGCCAGCAGCTCAATAGGACTAGCGGGAGTCAATGAGCAGTTCTTC. This encodes CASSSIGLAGVNEQFF.

This chain joins TRBV5-5 and TRBJ1-6; D ambiguous. This CDR3 is 15 amino acids long. The V end lost 4 bases, the J end lost 1 base, and 9 bases lay between the germline ends. Looked up from germline, CDR1 is SGHKS and CDR2 is YYEKEE (reference sequence). The chain's CDR3 is CASSGSPSYNSPLHF. CDR3 sequence (DNA): TGTGCCAGCAGCGGTAGTCCTTCCTATAATTCACCCCTCCACTTT.

The chain is built from TRBV28 and TRBJ1-2, with 10 positions matching TRBD1. With 9 bases clipped from V and 2 bases from J, the junction kept 6 bases outside the gene matches. The germline V gene has CDR1 MDHEN and CDR2 SYDVKM. The CDR3 sequence is 14 residues long. The DNA for the CDR3 is TGTGCCAGTTCCGGGACAGGGGTGAACTATGGCTACACCTTC. This codes for CASSGTGVNYGYTF.

V gene TRBV28 combines with J gene TRBJ2-5; no clear D. V was pared by 7 bases and J by 0 bases, with 9 bases between. The CDR3 is 13 amino acids. Germline-derived CDR1 and CDR2 are MDHEN and SYDVKM. CDR3 bases: TGTGCCAGCACCGGACGAAACCAAGAGACCCAGTACTTC. This encodes CASTGRNQETQYF.